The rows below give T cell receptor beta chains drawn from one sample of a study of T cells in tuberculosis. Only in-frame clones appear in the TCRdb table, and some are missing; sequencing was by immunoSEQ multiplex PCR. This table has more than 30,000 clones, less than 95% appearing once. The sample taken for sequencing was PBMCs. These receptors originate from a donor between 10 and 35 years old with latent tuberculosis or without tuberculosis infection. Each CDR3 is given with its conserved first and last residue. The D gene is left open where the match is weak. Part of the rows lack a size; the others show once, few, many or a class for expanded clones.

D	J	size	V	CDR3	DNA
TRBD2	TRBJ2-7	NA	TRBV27	CASSTTSGSSYEQYF	TGTGCCAGCAGTACAACTAGCGGGTCCTCCTACGAGCAGTACTTC
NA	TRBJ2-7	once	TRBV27	CASSFTGQRRSYEQYF	TGTGCCAGCAGTTTCACCGGACAGCGTCGCTCCTACGAGCAGTACTTC
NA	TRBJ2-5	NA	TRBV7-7	CASSLTDSQETQYF	TGTGCCAGCAGCTTAACGGACAGCCAAGAGACCCAGTACTTC
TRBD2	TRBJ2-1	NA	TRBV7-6	CASSPRTSGPYNEQFF	TGTGCCAGCAGCCCACGGACTAGCGGTCCCTACAATGAGCAGTTCTTC
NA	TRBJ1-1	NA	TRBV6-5	CASSYSGQYEAFF	TGTGCCAGCAGTTACTCGGGGCAGTATGAAGCTTTCTTT
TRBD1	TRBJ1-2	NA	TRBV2	CASSRTGVGNYGYTF	TGTGCCAGCAGTCGGACAGGGGTAGGGAACTATGGCTACACCTTC
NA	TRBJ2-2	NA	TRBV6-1	CASSEAGSSNTGELFF	TGTGCCAGCAGTGAGGCAGGATCCTCGAACACCGGGGAGCTGTTTTTT
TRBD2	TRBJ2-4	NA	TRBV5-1	CASSLGGVGGSIQYF	TGCGCCAGCAGCTTGGGAGGAGTGGGCGGGAGCATTCAGTACTTC
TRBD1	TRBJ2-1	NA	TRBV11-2	CASSLFRGLVNEQFF	TGTGCCAGCAGCTTATTCAGGGGGCTAGTCAATGAGCAGTTCTTC
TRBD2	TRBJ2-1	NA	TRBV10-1	CASTDSIRTSGRSFYNEQFF	TGCGCCAGCACTGACTCTATACGGACTAGCGGGAGGAGCTTCTACAATGAGCAGTTCTTC
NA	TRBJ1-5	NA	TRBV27	CASSSLSGHLARQPQHF	TGTGCCAGCAGTTCTCTCTCGGGACATCTCGCTCGGCAGCCCCAGCATTTT
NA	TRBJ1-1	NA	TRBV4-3	CASSQDIQLNTEAFF	TGCGCCAGCAGCCAAGATATACAGTTGAACACTGAAGCTTTCTTT
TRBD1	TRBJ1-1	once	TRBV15	CATSLYRGNTEAFF	TGTGCCACCAGCTTATACAGGGGGAACACTGAAGCTTTCTTT
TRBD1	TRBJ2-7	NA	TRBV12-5	CASVMTGSGREQYF	TGTGCTAGTGTTATGACAGGGTCGGGGAGAGAGCAGTACTTC
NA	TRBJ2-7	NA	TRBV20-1	CSARSSYEQYF	TGCAGTGCTAGGAGTAGCTACGAGCAGTACTTC
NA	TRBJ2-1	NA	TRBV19	CASSSRRDYNEQFF	TGTGCCAGTAGTTCTCGGCGGGACTACAATGAGCAGTTCTTC
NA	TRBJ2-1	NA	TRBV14	CASSPGRVQFF	TGTGCCAGCAGCCCAGGGCGTGTGCAGTTCTTC
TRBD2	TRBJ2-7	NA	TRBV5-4	CASSLSGTTREQYF	TGTGCCAGCAGCTTGAGCGGGACGACTAGGGAGCAGTACTTC
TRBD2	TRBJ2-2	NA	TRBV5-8	CASSFLAGYGELFF	TGTGCCAGCAGCTTCTTAGCGGGGTACGGGGAGCTGTTTTTT
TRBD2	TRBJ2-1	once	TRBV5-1	CASSGPTSGGVNEQFF	TGCGCCAGCAGCGGACCGACTAGCGGAGGAGTTAATGAGCAGTTCTTC
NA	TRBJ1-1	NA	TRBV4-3	CASSQRGGGLHTEAFF	TGCGCCAGCAGCCAGCGGGGCGGGGGCTTGCACACTGAAGCTTTCTTT
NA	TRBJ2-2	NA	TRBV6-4	CASSDTGTGELFF	TGTGCCAGCAGTGACACAGGGACCGGGGAGCTGTTTTTT
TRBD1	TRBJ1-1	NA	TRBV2	CASSRDRRGEAFF	TGTGCCAGCAGCCGGGACAGGAGGGGCGAAGCTTTCTTT
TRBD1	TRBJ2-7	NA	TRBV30	CAWSSPGTVKEQYF	TGTGCCTGGAGTTCCCCTGGGACAGTCAAAGAGCAGTACTTC
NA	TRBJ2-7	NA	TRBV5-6	CASSLDTYEQYF	TGTGCCAGCAGCTTGGATACCTACGAGCAGTACTTC
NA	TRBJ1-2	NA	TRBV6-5	CASSRQGNYGYTF	TGTGCCAGCAGCCGGCAGGGTAACTATGGCTACACCTTC
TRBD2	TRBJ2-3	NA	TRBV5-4	CASSLQLAGRGDTQYF	TGTGCCAGCAGCTTGCAACTAGCGGGCCGCGGGGATACGCAGTATTTT
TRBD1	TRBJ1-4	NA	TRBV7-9	CASSSETGGPGEKLFF	TGTGCCAGCAGCTCCGAGACAGGGGGTCCCGGTGAAAAACTGTTTTTT
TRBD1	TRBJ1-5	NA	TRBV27	CASRLQGSNQPQHF	TGTGCCAGCAGATTACAGGGGAGCAATCAGCCCCAGCATTTT
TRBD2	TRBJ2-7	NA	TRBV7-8	CASSLFSGGTYEQYF	TGTGCCAGCAGCTTATTTAGCGGGGGAACCTACGAGCAGTACTTC
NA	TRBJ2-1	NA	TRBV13	CASSLGRGRGNGNEQFF	TGTGCCAGCAGCTTAGGCCGCGGCAGGGGCAATGGCAATGAGCAGTTCTTC
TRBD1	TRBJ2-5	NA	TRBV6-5	CASSRGQGSSQYF	TGTGCCAGCAGCCGGGGACAGGGGTCGTCCCAGTACTTC
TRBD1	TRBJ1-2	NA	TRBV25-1	CASGDSPNYGYTF	TGTGCCAGCGGGGACAGCCCTAACTATGGCTACACCTTC
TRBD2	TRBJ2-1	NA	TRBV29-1	CSALASGSGEQFF	TGCAGCGCGTTAGCTAGCGGGAGCGGTGAGCAGTTCTTC
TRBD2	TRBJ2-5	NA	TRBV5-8	CASSLTSGYQETQYF	TGTGCCAGCAGCTTAACTAGCGGGTATCAAGAGACCCAGTACTTC
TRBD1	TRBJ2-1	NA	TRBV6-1	CASRPRTGGFNEQFF	TGTGCCAGCAGGCCCCGGACAGGGGGATTCAATGAGCAGTTCTTC
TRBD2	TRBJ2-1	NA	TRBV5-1	CASSLDLAAYNEQFF	TGCGCCAGCAGCTTGGATCTAGCGGCTTACAATGAGCAGTTCTTC
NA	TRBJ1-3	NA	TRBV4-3	CASSQDSGGAGNTIYF	TGCGCCAGCAGCCAAGATTCGGGGGGCGCTGGAAACACCATATATTTT
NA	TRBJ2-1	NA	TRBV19	CASRISWTLHNEQFF	TGTGCCAGTAGAATTTCCTGGACTCTTCACAATGAGCAGTTCTTC
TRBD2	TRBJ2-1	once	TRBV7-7	CASSLSVLAGGNEQFF	TGTGCCAGCAGCTTATCCGTACTAGCGGGAGGCAATGAGCAGTTCTTC
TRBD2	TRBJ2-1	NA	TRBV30	CAWGTSRSEQFF	TGTGCCTGGGGGACTAGCCGAAGTGAGCAGTTCTTC
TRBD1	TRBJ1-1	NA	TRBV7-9	CASSLSNRGLVNTEAFF	TGTGCCAGCAGCTTATCGAACAGGGGGCTCGTGAACACTGAAGCTTTCTTT
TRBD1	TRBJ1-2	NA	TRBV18	CASSPRAGGTYGYTF	TGTGCCAGCTCACCACGGGCAGGGGGAACATATGGCTACACCTTC
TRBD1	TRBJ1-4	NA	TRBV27	CASSLSTGGEKLFF	TGTGCCAGCAGTTTATCGACAGGGGGGGAAAAACTGTTTTTT
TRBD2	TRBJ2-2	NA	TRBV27	CASSPNGRVDTGELFF	TGTGCCAGCAGTCCTAATGGGAGGGTTGACACCGGGGAGCTGTTTTTT
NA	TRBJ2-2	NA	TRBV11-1	CASSSSRGLGAGELFF	TGTGCCAGCAGCTCCAGCAGGGGCTTGGGGGCCGGGGAGCTGTTTTTT
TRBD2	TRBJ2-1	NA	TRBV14	CASSQGGRTSQFF	TGTGCCAGCAGCCAAGGAGGTAGGACTAGCCAGTTCTTC
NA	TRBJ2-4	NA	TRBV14	CASSQASQGKVQNIQYF	TGTGCCAGCAGCCAAGCATCCCAGGGTAAGGTCCAAAACATTCAGTACTTC
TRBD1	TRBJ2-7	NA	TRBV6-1	CASSSRQGDYEQYF	TGTGCCAGCAGTTCCCGACAGGGGGACTACGAGCAGTACTTC
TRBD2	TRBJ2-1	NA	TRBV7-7	CASSPASWLAGSNEQFF	TGTGCTAGCAGCCCCGCGTCGTGGCTAGCGGGATCCAATGAGCAGTTCTTC
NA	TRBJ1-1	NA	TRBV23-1	CASTPTAGEKFPEAFF	TGCGCCAGCACTCCGACCGCAGGGGAGAAGTTTCCTGAAGCTTTCTTT
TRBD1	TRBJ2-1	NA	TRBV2	CASRDRGPREFF	TGTGCCAGCAGGGACAGGGGCCCCAGGGAGTTCTTC
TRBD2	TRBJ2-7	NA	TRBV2	CANSLAGVYEQYF	TGTGCCAACTCACTAGCGGGGGTCTACGAGCAGTACTTC
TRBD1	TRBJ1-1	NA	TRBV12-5	CASGLVIGQGGTEAFF	TGTGCTAGTGGTTTGGTGATTGGACAGGGAGGGACTGAAGCTTTCTTT